A single sample is the source of the 17 T cell receptor beta chains below, sequenced in a study of long-term antiretroviral therapy in people with HIV (dated by TCRdb to between 2022 and 2023). The immunoSEQ hsTCRB v3.0 assay was used at survey level resolution to sequence the TRB variable region. Here the immuneACCESS table is served through TCRdb, limited to in-frame sequences with V and J called. Missing clones are a known gap in these copies; in checked studies unresolved V genes cover under half, and the rest lacks a known reason. This sample is represented by about 20,000 clones; 60% to 85% of them were singletons. The top ten hold around 15% of the sample. The sequencing here drew on unsorted PBMCs, taken 2.9 years after starting antiretroviral therapy. The receptors were gathered from a woman aged 30 to 39 with HIV.

The V and J genes are TRBV19 and TRBJ2-3; D may be TRBD2 (6 bases). The CDR3 is 17 residues long. V lost 2 bases, J lost 2 bases, and 17 bases lay in between. CDR1 is LNHDA, CDR2 SQIVND, per germline (reference sequence). The CDR3 is CASSILRRDGATDTQYF. DNA of the CDR3: TGTGCCAGTAGTATACTACGGAGGGATGGGGCCACAGATACGCAGTATTTT.

The CDR3 is CASSLARGDTEAFF. DNA for the CDR3: TGTGCCAGCAGCTTGGCCAGGGGGGACACTGAAGCTTTCTTT. This chain connects TRBV5-4 to TRBJ1-1; 7 bases map to TRBD1. The CDR3 is 14 residues long. CDR1 is SGHNT and CDR2 is YYREEE in the germline V gene (reference sequence). The J segment lost 3 bases and the V segment lost 0 bases, leaving 2 bases of the junction unmatched.

This rearrangement joins TRBV29-1 to TRBJ2-5; possibly TRBD1 or TRBD2 for D (6 bases each). The CDR3 has 15 amino acids. The V gene's germline CDR1 is SQVTM and CDR2 ANQGSEA. V dropped 3 bases and J dropped 5 bases, with 19 bases sitting between them. The CDR3 here is CSVEENGGAGETQYF. The CDR3 bases are TGCAGCGTTGAGGAAAACGGGGGCGCAGGGGAGACCCAGTACTTC.

The rearrangement uses TRBV30 and TRBJ2-1; a possible D gene is TRBD2 (6 bases). The CDR3 extends over 15 amino acids. Germline V gene lookup returns CDR1 GTSNPN and CDR2 SVGIG (reference sequence). The V end was cut by 4 bases, the J end by 6 bases, with 19 bases between. The CDR3 loop is CAWNPLRENTNEQFF. CDR3 nucleotides: TGTGCCTGGAATCCCCTCCGGGAGAACACCAATGAGCAGTTCTTC.

The chain employs TRBV6-1 and TRBJ2-2, with a tentative D call TRBD2 (5 bases). The germline V gene encodes CDR1 MNHNS and CDR2 SASEGT. CDR3 length equals 14 residues. V dropped 5 bases and J dropped 6 bases, with 13 bases sitting between them. This chain's CDR3 is CASSQRWVPGELFF. In DNA, the CDR3 is TGTGCCAGCAGTCAGCGGTGGGTCCCCGGGGAGCTGTTTTTT.

This chain joins TRBV27 and TRBJ1-3; a possible D gene is TRBD1 (5 bases). CDR3 length: 16 amino acids. V lost 4 bases and J lost 2, with 15 bases in between. Germline CDR1 is MNHEY and CDR2 is SMNVEV (reference sequence). CDR3 DNA: TGTGCCAGCAGTTCTTGGGCGGCAGGGACTGGAAACACCATATATTTT. It encodes CASSSWAAGTGNTIYF.

There are a few counts of this clone. This chain connects TRBV19 to TRBJ1-1; D is unclear. The germline V gene encodes CDR1 LNHDA and CDR2 SQIVND (reference sequence). V was shortened by 4 bases and J by 3 bases, with 6 bases between the two germline ends. The CDR3 is 12 amino acids. The CDR3 is CASSTLHTEAFF. CDR3 sequence (DNA): TGTGCCAGTAGTACTTTGCACACTGAAGCTTTCTTT.

CDR3: CASSLDGRMDKVDGYTF. DNA of the CDR3: TGTGCCAGCAGCTTGGATGGACGGATGGATAAGGTGGATGGCTACACCTTC. The chain employs TRBV5-4 and TRBJ1-2; D gene unclear. Germline CDR1 is SGHNT and CDR2 is YYREEE (reference sequence). The germline V and J ends were trimmed by 0 bases and 6 bases, with 21 bases remaining between them. The CDR3 is 17 amino acids.

The chain is built from TRBV28 and TRBJ1-3; 7 bases map to TRBD1. In germline, CDR1 is MDHEN, CDR2 SYDVKM. V shed 5 bases and J 4 bases; nucleotides not matched to a gene: 2. CDR3 size: 13 residues. The CDR3 DNA follows: TGTGCCAGCAGTACAGGGGTCGGAAACACCATATATTTT. This gives the protein CASSTGVGNTIYF.

The gene calls are TRBV10-3 and TRBJ1-1, with D possibly being TRBD1 (6 bases). The CDR3 runs 15 residues. Trimming left V 10 bases short and J 0 bases short, with 18 bases between. Germline V lookup: CDR1 ENHRY, CDR2 SYGVKD. Here the CDR3 DNA reads TGTGCCACCAAGGCTAGGGGGATGGTGAACACTGAAGCTTTCTTT. Amino acids: CATKARGMVNTEAFF.

This sequence joins TRBV7-7 and TRBJ1-1; D not resolved. This CDR3 has 13 residues. V lost 2 bases and J 1 base, leaving 5 bases between the germline ends. Per germline, CDR1 SSHAT and CDR2 FNYEAQ (reference sequence). CDR3: CASSLLTNTEAFF. In DNA form, the CDR3 reads TGTGCCAGCAGCTTATTGACGAACACTGAAGCTTTCTTT. Using reference TRBV7-7 and TRBJ1-1 for the parts outside the CDR3, the full variable domain is GAGVSQSPRYKVTKRGQDVTLRCDPISSHATLYWYQQALGQGPEFLTYFNYEAQPDKSGLPSDRFSAERPEGSISTLTIQRTEQRDSAMYRCASSLLTNTEAFFGQGTRLTVV.

The V call is TRBV5-6, the J call TRBJ2-3, with a tentative D call TRBD2 (7 bases). Germline values: CDR1 SGHDT, CDR2 YYEEEE. CDR3 length equals 15 residues. Trimming stripped 4 bases from V and 5 bases from J, with 17 bases between. The CDR3: CASSPLGGAEDTQYF. CDR3 coding DNA: TGTGCCAGCAGCCCCCTTGGGGGGGCTGAAGATACGCAGTATTTT.

The chain combines TRBV25-1 with TRBJ1-1; the D gene is possibly TRBD1 (5 bases). The CDR3 contains 17 residues. Germline CDR1 reads MGHDK; CDR2 reads SYGVNS. The V end was cut by 1 base, the J end by 7 bases, with 22 bases between. The CDR3 DNA follows: TGTGCCAGCAGTGAATCGTGGGTGGGGGGGAGAAGCCTTGAAGCTTTCTTT. Translation: CASSESWVGGRSLEAFF.

This clone was seen a single time. This chain uses TRBV27 with TRBJ1-2; tentative D call: TRBD1 (6 bases). Germline V CDR1 and CDR2: MNHEY, SMNVEV (reference sequence). Trimming removed 4 bases at V and 3 bases at J, with 12 bases between. The CDR3 length is 14 residues. The DNA for the CDR3 is TGTGCCAGCAGTTCACAGGGAAGTGACTATGGCTACACCTTC. Translation: CASSSQGSDYGYTF.

This clone was seen more than once but under ten times. The V call is TRBV9, the J call TRBJ1-1, with D possibly being TRBD1 (5 bases). Germline V gives CDR1 SGDLS, CDR2 YYNGEE. CDR3 length: 13 amino acids. The V end lost 4 bases, the J end lost 4 bases, and 11 bases lay between the germline ends. CDR3 nucleotides: TGTGCCAGCAGCCCCCGTGGGGGCACTGAAGCTTTCTTT. Its translation: CASSPRGGTEAFF.

The chain recombines TRBV27 with TRBJ2-4; 9 bases are a match to TRBD2. CDR3 length: 16 residues. Trimming took 4 bases from V and 2 from J; bases not matched to a gene: 6. Germline CDR1 MNHEY, CDR2 SMNVEV (reference sequence). CDR3 nucleotide sequence: TGTGCCAGCAGTTGGGGCGGGGGGGCTTCCAAAAACATTCAGTACTTC. Protein: CASSWGGGASKNIQYF.

The genes are TRBV18 and TRBJ1-3; no definite D call. The CDR3 length is 17 residues. Germline CDR1 is KGHSH and CDR2 is LQKENI. Trimming stripped 1 base from V and 0 bases from J, with 13 bases between. The CDR3 bases are TGTGCCAGCTCACCACTGGACGGTTCCCGCTCTGGAAACACCATATATTTT. Residues: CASSPLDGSRSGNTIYF.